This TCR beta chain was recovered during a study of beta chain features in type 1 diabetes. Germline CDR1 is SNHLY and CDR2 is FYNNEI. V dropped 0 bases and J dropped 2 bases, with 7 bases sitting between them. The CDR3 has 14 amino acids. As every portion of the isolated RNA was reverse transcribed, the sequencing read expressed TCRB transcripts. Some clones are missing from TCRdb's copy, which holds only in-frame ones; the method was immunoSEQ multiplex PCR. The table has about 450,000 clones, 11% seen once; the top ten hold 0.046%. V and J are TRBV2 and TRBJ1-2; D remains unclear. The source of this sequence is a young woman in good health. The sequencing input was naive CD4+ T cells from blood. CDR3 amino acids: CASSEARLNYGYTF. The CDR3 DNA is TGTGCCAGCAGTGAAGCTCGCTTAAACTATGGCTACACCTTC.